A single sample is the source of the 9 T cell receptor beta chains below, sequenced in a study of shared T cell receptors in the human thymus. Only in-frame clones appear in the TCRdb table, and some are missing; sequencing was by immunoSEQ multiplex PCR. The sample has roughly 700,000 clones, around 87% seen once. This sample also belongs to another study, concerning human thymus T cells.

The sequenced sample consisted of thymocytes. These receptors all come from a boy in the first two years of life with a congenital heart defect.

The chain joins TRBV7-9 to TRBJ2-4; TRBD2 matches 7 bases. V was clipped by 4 bases and J by 0 bases; unmatched bases: 3. The CDR3 consists of 15 residues. In germline, CDR1 is SEHNR, CDR2 FQNEAQ (reference sequence). CDR3: CASSSPSGAKNIQYF. The CDR3 DNA sequence: TGTGCCAGCAGCTCCCCTAGCGGAGCCAAAAACATTCAGTACTTC.

The genes are TRBV4-3 and TRBJ2-3, with TRBD2 matching over 8 bases. The CDR3 runs to 18 residues. Germline CDR1 LGHNA, CDR2 YSLEER. V was pared by 0 bases and J by 3 bases, with 11 bases of the junction left unmatched. The chain's CDR3 is CASSQDQSAGEATDTQYF. The CDR3 DNA follows: TGCGCCAGCAGCCAAGATCAGTCAGCGGGAGAAGCGACAGATACGCAGTATTTT.

This chain uses TRBV4-1 with TRBJ2-3; the match to TRBD1 covers 12 bases. The germline V gene has CDR1 MGHRA and CDR2 YSYEKL. V shed 0 bases and J 2 bases; nucleotides not matched to a gene: 9. The CDR3 has 19 residues. This CDR3 is CASSQEGTGGMRLTDTQYF. For the CDR3, the DNA is TGCGCCAGCAGCCAAGAGGGGACAGGGGGCATGAGGCTCACAGATACGCAGTATTTT.

This sequence joins TRBV7-2 and TRBJ2-2, with 8 bases that match TRBD2. The CDR3 has 17 amino acids. J lost 2 bases, V lost 6 bases, and 11 bases had no gene match. Germline CDR1 reads SGHTA; CDR2 reads FQGNSA. The DNA for the CDR3 is TGTGCCAGCAGTCCAGTCATACTAGCGGAAAACACCGGGGAGCTGTTTTTT. It encodes CASSPVILAENTGELFF. Variable domain in full (rest from reference TRBV7-2 and TRBJ2-2): GAGVSQSPSNKVTEKGKDVELRCDPISGHTALYWYRQSLGQGLEFLIYFQGNSAPDKSGLPSDRFSAERTGGSVSTLTIQRTQQEDSAVYLCASSPVILAENTGELFFGEGSRLTVL.

J is TRBJ1-4 and V is TRBV21-1; the table's TRBD1 call for D was not verified on the DNA. TRBV21-1 is a pseudogene locus. This CDR3 is built from 11 residues. The CDR3 loop is CASSRGQELFF. CDR3 in DNA: TGTGCCAGCAGCAGGGGACAAGAACTGTTTTTT.

The chain carries TRBV15 and TRBJ2-1; D might be TRBD2 (5 bases). Germline V gene lookup returns CDR1 LNHNV and CDR2 YYDKDF (reference sequence). This CDR3 is built from 17 residues. V lost 1 base, J lost 0 bases, and 13 bases lay in between. CDR3 sequence reads: CATSRVGVASSYNEQFF. Here the CDR3 DNA reads TGTGCCACCAGCAGAGTTGGGGTAGCGTCCTCCTACAATGAGCAGTTCTTC.

V is TRBV13 and J is TRBJ2-3; perhaps TRBD1 as D (6 bases). CDR3 length: 15 residues. The germline V and J ends were trimmed by 5 bases and 8 bases, with 20 bases remaining between them. Germline CDR1 is PRHDT and CDR2 is FYEKMQ (reference sequence). As DNA, the CDR3 is TGTGCCAGCAGCGGACCTTCACAGGGTTGGCGTACGCAGTATTTT. Encoded protein: CASSGPSQGWRTQYF.

V is TRBV6-1 and J is TRBJ1-5; 8 bases are shared with TRBD1. Per the germline V gene, CDR1 is MNHNS and CDR2 is SASEGT. The CDR3 totals 13 residues. J gave up 3 bases and V 10 bases, and 5 bases lay outside the gene matches. CDR3 DNA sequence: TGTGCCACCTCGGGACAGGCCAATCAGCCCCAGCATTTT. Translating gives CATSGQANQPQHF.

This chain connects TRBV14 to TRBJ2-5, with D possibly being TRBD2 (6 bases). Germline loops: CDR1 SGHDN, CDR2 FVKESK. V lost 4 bases to trimming and J lost 5 bases, with 26 bases between them. The CDR3 runs to 18 residues. CDR3 nucleotides: TGTGCCAGCAGCCCCCTGGGGGGTCGTTGGGATGGGAACGAGACCCAGTACTTC. As protein: CASSPLGGRWDGNETQYF. The full variable domain, in which reference TRBV14 and TRBJ2-5 provide the parts outside the CDR3, is EAGVTQFPSHSVIEKGQTVTLRCDPISGHDNLYWYRRVMGKEIKFLLHFVKESKQDESGMPNNRFLAERTGGTYSTLKVQPAELEDSGVYFCASSPLGGRWDGNETQYFGPGTRLLVL.